The T cell receptor (beta chain) described here comes from a study of OX40 agonist ivuxolimab in advanced cancers. About the investigation overall: Ivuxolimab was a fully human IgG2 agonistic monoclonal antibody targeting the costimulatory receptor OX40 (CD134). The purpose of peripheral TCRbeta sequencing was to test whether ivuxolimab changed TCR sequence diversity and led to clonal T-cell expansion. Of the 50 to 55 patients in dose escalation, about 20 had hepatocellular carcinoma, about 15 had melanoma, 9 had renal cell carcinoma and 9 had head and neck cancer. Intravenous ivuxolimab was administered to patients every 2 weeks at six dose levels: 0.01, 0.1, 0.3, 1.5, 3 and 10 mg/kg. Patients were allowed to have had prior anti-PD-1, anti-PD-L1 or anti-CTLA-4 therapy, and approximately 43% of the dose-escalation patients had previously received checkpoint inhibitors. Partial responses occurred in three dose-escalation patients: two with cutaneous melanoma and one with hepatocellular carcinoma. The dose-escalation cohort was around 84% male with a mean age of about 60 years, ranging from about 20 to 85. The monotherapy dose-escalation portion (N of about 57 patients) of the phase I ivuxolimab trial is reported in the paper. The full study reports these points: After ivuxolimab, expanded clones were on average more numerous among CD8+ T cells than among CD4+ T cells. In the 0.1-3.0 mg/kg groups, partial responders were among the patients with the lowest normalized peripheral clonal expansion, particularly in CD8+ T cells. Low levels of normalized T-cell clonal expansion were also seen in some patients who did not respond. At doses of 0.1 to 3.0 mg/kg, clonal expansion of both CD4+ and CD8+ T cells in blood was seen between baseline and week 6. Which antigens the clonally expanded peripheral T cells were specific for was not determined.

Only one count was recorded for this clone. What antigen it recognizes has not been identified. Per-base quality was not reported, and no clone a single base away is much larger than it. To sequence the TCRbeta CDR3 region, genomic DNA was isolated from the sorted cells. TCRbeta CDR3 regions were sequenced using the immunoSEQ Assay. The immuneACCESS repertoire file appears here via TCRdb, limited to in-frame rearrangements. These files lack a portion of the clones; in checked studies, under half of the deficit traces to unresolved V genes, and the cause of the others is not known. This sample gives 91,000 or so clones in total; just over 85% of them show up just once. The ten top clones hold approximately 2% of the sample. The trial excluded patients who had a history of autoimmune disease or were on systemic immunosuppression. Peripheral blood for TCR sequencing was collected from all dose cohorts at baseline, on cycle 4 day 1, and on cycle 7 day 1. Samples were obtained from an open-label, multicenter, first-in-human phase I dose-escalation trial of ivuxolimab. Adults with locally advanced or metastatic melanoma, renal cell, hepatocellular, or head and neck squamous cell carcinoma were enrolled in the trial. CD4+ and CD8+ T cells were sorted separately from peripheral blood before TCR sequencing.

V is trimmed back by 1 base and J by 2 bases, and the junction contains 1 base that no gene match accounts for. Reading from cysteine to phenylalanine, the CDR3 counts 14 amino acids. Only the CDR3 portion is preserved as DNA: 42 bases, with reading frame beginning at the first base. From the germline V gene, CDR1 is SGHTA and CDR2 is FQGTGA. The rearranged chain carries TRBV7-3 and TRBJ2-5, and 7 junction bases match TRBD2. Sequences were derived from CD4+ or CD8+ T cells sorted from blood, sampled in a trial of the OX40 agonist ivuxolimab. This clonotype was sampled from an adult with an advanced solid tumor such as melanoma, head and neck, liver or kidney cancer. DNA sequence: TGTGCCAGCAGCTTAATGGGGGGGCAAGAGACCCAGTACTTC. Its protein reads: CASSLMGGQETQYF.